What follows are 14 T cell receptor beta chains derived from one specimen sequenced in a study of post-analysis software for immune sequencing data. Overall study results and limits: There were several TRBV segments more frequent in patients than controls, and TRBV5-6, TRBV5-1 and TRBV20-1 were among them.

Carried by the TCR beta cDNA libraries were unique molecular identifiers. TCRdb fed the PCR reads into MiXCR, producing one record per CDR3 protein. The sample includes around 500,000 distinct CDR3 sequences, around 31% of them seen just once. These receptors' antigens are unknown. The sample comprised blood. The receptors stem from a girl between 2 and 17 years old with multiple sclerosis.

This clonotype occurred a few times. The genes are TRBV20-1 and TRBJ1-2, with 7 nucleotides matching TRBD1. The CDR3 is 13 amino acids. The J segment lost 2 bases and the V segment lost 6 bases, leaving 6 bases of the junction unmatched. The germline CDR1 and CDR2 sequences are DFQATT and SNEGSKA (reference sequence). CDR3 amino acids: CSAPDRRNYGYTF. The CDR3 DNA reads TGCAGTGCGCCGGACAGGAGGAACTATGGCTACACCTTC.

This chain uses TRBV11-2 with TRBJ2-1; maybe TRBD2 (6 bases). CDR3 size: 13 residues. Trimming left V 5 bases short and J 15 bases short, with 20 bases between. Germline V gene data show CDR1 as SGHAT and CDR2 as FQNNGV. In nucleotides, the CDR3 is TGTGCCAGCAGCCTCAACCCCGGGACCGGGGGGTTCTTC. This sequence encodes CASSLNPGTGGFF.

This sequence joins TRBV24-1 and TRBJ1-2, with D uncertain. The V gene lost 4 bases and the J gene lost 6 bases, with 11 bases spanning the gap. Germline lookup yields CDR1 KGHDR and CDR2 SFDVKD. This CDR3 has 13 residues. The CDR3 sequence: CATSDSTEDGYTF. The CDR3 DNA sequence: TGTGCCACCAGTGACTCCACAGAGGATGGCTACACCTTC.

This clonotype was counted at least ten times. J is TRBJ2-7 and V is TRBV7-9, with D tentatively TRBD1 (5 bases). Trimming stripped 3 bases from V and 5 bases from J, with 11 bases between. The germline V gene encodes CDR1 SEHNR and CDR2 FQNEAQ (reference sequence). CDR3 length equals 13 residues. CDR3 sequence reads: CASSFGQGNEQYF. The DNA of the CDR3 is TGTGCCAGCAGCTTTGGGCAGGGCAACGAGCAGTACTTC.

Remarks on this clonotype: It may be a read error: a sequence one base away is much more abundant. The chain joins TRBV10-2 to TRBJ2-7, with D unresolved. The CDR3 is made up of 14 amino acids. The ends were cut back, 0 bases at V and 7 bases at J, with 13 bases in the middle. Germline V lookup: CDR1 WSHSY, CDR2 SAAADI. CDR3 loop: CASSESLRSDEQYF. DNA for the CDR3: TGCGCCAGCAGTGAGTCCCTCCGTTCCGATGAGCAGTACTTC.

This clonotype was seen only a few times. This chain joins TRBV12-3 or TRBV12-4 and TRBJ1-2; D uncertain. CDR3 length: 11 residues. V lost 7 bases and J lost 5, with 8 bases in between. The CDR3 protein is CASTNGYGYTF. The CDR3 DNA reads as TGTGCCAGCACCAACGGATATGGCTACACCTTC.

The chain is built from TRBV5-4 and TRBJ2-3, with unresolved D. This CDR3 has 12 amino acids. Germline loops: CDR1 SGHNT, CDR2 YYREEE (reference sequence). With 2 bases removed from V and 6 bases from J, the gap between germline ends came to 7 bases. CDR3 bases: TGTGCCAGCAGCTTTCTAGACGATACGCAGTATTTT. Protein sequence: CASSFLDDTQYF.

This rearrangement joins TRBV6-6 to TRBJ1-1; D gene ambiguous. There are 12 residues in the CDR3. Trimming removed 2 bases at V and 7 bases at J, with 8 bases between. From germline, CDR1 is MNHNY and CDR2 SVGAGI (reference sequence). CDR3 bases: TGTGCCAGCAGTTACGATAAGGATGAAGCTTTCTTT. Protein product: CASSYDKDEAFF.

This clonotype came up a few times. The chain couples TRBV6-1 to TRBJ2-5; 10 bases match TRBD2. The ends lost 3 bases at V and 1 base at J; junction bases unmatched: 11. From germline, CDR1 is MNHNS and CDR2 SASEGT. The CDR3 runs to 18 residues. CDR3 nucleotides: TGTGCCAGCAGTGACCGTCAGGCTAGCGGGGGTATCCAAGAGACCCAGTACTTC. This codes for CASSDRQASGGIQETQYF.

Only one count was recorded for this clonotype. V gene TRBV6-5 combines with J gene TRBJ1-1; tentatively, D is TRBD1 (5 bases). The CDR3 has 15 amino acids. Germline V gives CDR1 MNHEY, CDR2 SVGAGI. V lost 2 bases to trimming and J lost 5 bases, with 15 bases between them. CDR3 sequence: CASSYPKQRGTEAFF. In DNA form, the CDR3 reads TGTGCCAGCAGTTACCCGAAACAGAGGGGAACTGAAGCTTTCTTT.

This clonotype was seen a handful of times. CDR3 region: CASSFTGDQPQHF. CDR3 bases: TGTGCCAGCAGCTTTACCGGCGATCAGCCCCAGCATTTT. The chain has TRBV7-2 and TRBJ1-5; D unresolved. The V gene's germline CDR1 is SGHTA and CDR2 FQGNSA. The CDR3 loop spans 13 amino acids. V lost 3 bases, J lost 5 bases, and 8 bases lay in between.

The gene calls are TRBV5-5 and TRBJ1-6; possible D gene TRBD1, 6 bases. Germline V gives CDR1 SGHKS, CDR2 YYEKEE (reference sequence). Trimming took off 4 bases at V and 7 bases at J, with 12 bases between the two ends. The CDR3 loop spans 14 amino acids. The CDR3 bases are TGTGCCAGCAGCCCGGACAGTTCGAATTCACCCCTCCACTTT. Amino acid sequence: CASSPDSSNSPLHF.

The chain joins TRBV9 to TRBJ1-1; TRBD1 is a possible D gene (5 bases). V lost 4 bases and J 7 bases, leaving 14 bases between the germline ends. Germline V gene sequence: CDR1 SGDLS, CDR2 YYNGEE. This CDR3 comprises 13 residues. CDR3 sequence: CASSPSAGGEAFF. The CDR3, as DNA: TGTGCCAGCAGCCCTTCAGCCGGGGGTGAAGCTTTCTTT.

The V call is TRBV18, the J call TRBJ1-2; 7 nucleotides align to TRBD1. V shed 5 bases, J shed 0 bases, and the junction held 12 bases outside the gene matches. CDR3 size: 17 residues. Germline V lookup: CDR1 KGHSH, CDR2 LQKENI. This CDR3 reads CASSNRDRARANYGYTF. CDR3 sequence (DNA): TGTGCCAGCTCAAATCGGGACAGAGCCCGGGCTAACTATGGCTACACCTTC.